This passage covers 7 T cell receptor beta chains from one sample sequenced in a study of shared clonotypes between healthy human individuals. Only in-frame clones appear in the TCRdb table, and some are missing; sequencing was by immunoSEQ multiplex PCR. Found here are 2 million to 2.5 million clones, 85% to 95% of them singletons; the top ten hold 0.37%. The sequencing sample was made of naive CD4+ T cells from PBMCs. Subset of the sample: CD45RA+ positively selected. These receptors were obtained from a man aged 18 to 29 in good health. Some clones in this sample may be carry-over from other donors' samples.

V usage is TRBV7-3 and J usage is TRBJ2-3; D is perhaps TRBD2 (6 bases). CDR1 and CDR2 from the germline V gene are SGHTA and FQGTGA. V was clipped by 4 bases and J by 0 bases, with 20 bases between them. The CDR3 totals 18 residues. The CDR3 DNA sequence: TGTGCCAGCAGCTCCCCCGGGACTTTTATCCGAAGCACAGATACGCAGTATTTT. This codes for CASSSPGTFIRSTDTQYF.

This chain links TRBV14 with TRBJ2-7, with D possibly called TRBD1 or TRBD2 (6 bases each). CDR1 and CDR2 from the germline V gene are SGHDN and FVKESK. Trimming stripped 6 bases from V and 5 bases from J, with 17 bases between. The CDR3 extends over 14 amino acids. Here the CDR3 reads CASSYRDSGHEQYF. Written as DNA, the CDR3 is TGTGCCAGCAGTTACAGGGACTCGGGGCACGAGCAGTACTTC.

V gene TRBV11-2 combines with J gene TRBJ1-1; 10 bases align to TRBD1. Germline-derived CDR1 and CDR2 are SGHAT and FQNNGV. J lost 4 bases, V lost 5 bases, and 13 bases had no gene match. The CDR3 has 17 residues. The CDR3 protein is CASSKTRGQGVATEAFF. The CDR3 DNA follows: TGTGCCAGCAGCAAAACCCGCGGACAGGGGGTGGCCACTGAAGCTTTCTTT. The entire variable domain, with the rest obtained from reference TRBV11-2 and TRBJ1-1, is as follows: EAGVAQSPRYKIIEKRQSVAFWCNPISGHATLYWYQQILGQGPKLLIQFQNNGVVDDSQLPKDRFSAERLKGVDSTLKIQPAKLEDSAVYLCASSKTRGQGVATEAFFGQGTRLTVV.

This clone has only one observation. The genes are TRBV18 and TRBJ2-1; 9 bases are a match to TRBD2. There are 16 residues in the CDR3. CDR1 and CDR2 from the germline V gene are KGHSH and LQKENI. With V trimmed by 3 bases and J by 4 bases, 7 bases remained unmatched. The CDR3 DNA sequence: TGTGCCAGCTCACCCGCCTCCAGCGGGAGGTACAATGAGCAGTTCTTC. This codes for CASSPASSGRYNEQFF.

The chain is built from TRBV4-2 and TRBJ2-3; D might be TRBD2 (7 bases). Germline CDR1 reads LGHNA; CDR2 reads YNFKEQ. V was clipped by 0 bases and J by 0 bases, with 19 bases between them. The CDR3 runs to 19 residues. The CDR3 protein is CASSQDRGAGPLSTDTQYF. Here the CDR3 DNA reads TGTGCCAGCAGCCAAGATCGGGGGGCGGGGCCCCTCAGCACAGATACGCAGTATTTT.

J is TRBJ2-1 and V is TRBV2, with 11 positions matching TRBD1. The germline V gene encodes CDR1 SNHLY and CDR2 FYNNEI. The CDR3 extends over 14 amino acids. Unmatched junction bases numbered 5, after V lost 6 bases and J lost 7 bases. The CDR3 coding sequence is TGTGCCAGCAGCGGGGACAGGGGGTCAAATGAGCAGTTCTTC. Its translation is CASSGDRGSNEQFF. Complete variable domain (other parts from reference TRBV2 and TRBJ2-1): EPEVTQTPSHQVTQMGQEVILRCVPISNHLYFYWYRQILGQKVEFLVSFYNNEISEKSEIFDDQFSVERPDGSNFTLKIRSTKLEDSAMYFCASSGDRGSNEQFFGPGTRLTVL.

The genes are TRBV6-1 and TRBJ2-7; the D call may be TRBD1 or TRBD2 (5 bases each). Germline values: CDR1 MNHNS, CDR2 SASEGT. The CDR3 runs to 17 residues. Trimming took off 2 bases at V and 2 bases at J, with 19 bases between the two ends. This CDR3 reads CASSEIRSGTLPYEQYF. CDR3 bases: TGTGCCAGCAGTGAAATCAGGTCCGGGACCCTCCCCTACGAGCAGTACTTC.